This entry is about one T cell receptor (beta chain). The clone's antigen remains unknown. No base qualities exist here, and no much larger clone lies one base off it. Ficoll-Paque density gradient centrifugation was the method used to isolate PBMCs. V lost 0 bases and J lost 2 bases; the stretch between them is 10 bases long. For CDR1 and CDR2, the germline V gene (reference sequence) lists SGHKS and YYEKEE. The CDR3 has 15 amino acids, counting the end cysteine and phenylalanine. Only the CDR3 part of the read is kept: 45 bases, read in frame from the first base. TCRdb shows the sequencer as Illumina NovaSeq 6000. TCRalpha and TCRbeta cDNA libraries were built by 5'RACE with constant-segment primers, adding sample barcodes and unique molecular identifiers. RNA was extracted from every sample with Trizol reagent. Libraries were amplified in two PCR steps, with a second sample barcode and Illumina TruSeq adapters added in the second step. The libraries were sequenced on an Illumina NovaSeq using 2 x 150 bp paired-end reads. The authors processed their data as follows. Reads were demultiplexed and collapsed into UMI-guided consensus sequences with migec v1.2.7. With mixcr v2.1.11, UMI consensuses were aligned to TRA and TRB V and J templates and assembled into clonotypes. A clonotype was counted as expanded or contracted only if both edgeR and NoisET called the change significant, with noise models trained on biological replicates. edgeR calls used a false discovery rate-adjusted p below 0.01 and a log2 fold-change threshold of 1. PCA with hierarchical clustering of max-normalized trajectories of the 1000 most abundant clonotypes was used as exploratory dynamics analysis. Each responding clone was given a CD4 or CD8 phenotype based on the CD4+ and CD8+ repertoires, which had been sequenced separately. Starting from the raw public reads, TCRdb applied fastp trimming at Q25, assembled clones with MiXCR and retained in-frame beta chains. Rows with a matching CDR3 protein are joined into one entry that keeps the most common DNA and genes. The V and J calls reflect TCRdb's pipeline rather than the authors' work. In this sample the table shows about 310,000 distinct CDR3 sequences, about 15% of which occur a single time. The ten largest clonotypes hold approximately 23% of the sample.

This entry comes from a study of T-cell memory formation after mild COVID-19 (TCRdb year 2021). For the study in its entirety: Most TCR sequence clusters were specific to one of the two donors. In a couple of donors, T-cell clones that expanded and contracted after mild COVID-19 were tracked by sequencing TCRalpha and TCRbeta repertoires over time. The cohort comprised two young, previously healthy adult volunteers, one female and one male.

Findings and caveats that apply to the study as a whole: Whether the second-wave clones peaking on day 37 were SARS-CoV-2 specific was not confirmed. Clones that contracted from day 15 to 85 showed balanced CD4/CD8 phenotypes, whereas a second wave of clones that expanded from day 15 to 37 leaned towards CD4+. Some responding clones were detected in pre-infection memory, which suggested that pre-existing cross-reactive memory T cells had joined the SARS-CoV-2 response. Contracting CD4+ clones turned up mainly in the CM and EM memory subsets, whereas EMRA was where CD8+ clones were enriched. The study included only a couple of mild cases, and larger cohorts that include severe cases with pre-infection samples were judged to be necessary.

This receptor was taken from a man younger than 35 who had mild COVID-19 (a few samples of this study predate the infection). The sample titles of this study are shuffled in the database, so cell type and time point are left out; the donor was told from shared clones. The V gene is TRBV5-5 and the J gene is TRBJ2-3; the D gene is perhaps TRBD2, on 6 matching bases. The sequenced sample was PBMCs or a T cell subset sorted from them (not recorded which). CDR3 protein: CASSLEVGLTDTQYF. The nucleotides are TGTGCCAGCAGCTTGGAGGTGGGACTCACAGATACGCAGTATTTT.